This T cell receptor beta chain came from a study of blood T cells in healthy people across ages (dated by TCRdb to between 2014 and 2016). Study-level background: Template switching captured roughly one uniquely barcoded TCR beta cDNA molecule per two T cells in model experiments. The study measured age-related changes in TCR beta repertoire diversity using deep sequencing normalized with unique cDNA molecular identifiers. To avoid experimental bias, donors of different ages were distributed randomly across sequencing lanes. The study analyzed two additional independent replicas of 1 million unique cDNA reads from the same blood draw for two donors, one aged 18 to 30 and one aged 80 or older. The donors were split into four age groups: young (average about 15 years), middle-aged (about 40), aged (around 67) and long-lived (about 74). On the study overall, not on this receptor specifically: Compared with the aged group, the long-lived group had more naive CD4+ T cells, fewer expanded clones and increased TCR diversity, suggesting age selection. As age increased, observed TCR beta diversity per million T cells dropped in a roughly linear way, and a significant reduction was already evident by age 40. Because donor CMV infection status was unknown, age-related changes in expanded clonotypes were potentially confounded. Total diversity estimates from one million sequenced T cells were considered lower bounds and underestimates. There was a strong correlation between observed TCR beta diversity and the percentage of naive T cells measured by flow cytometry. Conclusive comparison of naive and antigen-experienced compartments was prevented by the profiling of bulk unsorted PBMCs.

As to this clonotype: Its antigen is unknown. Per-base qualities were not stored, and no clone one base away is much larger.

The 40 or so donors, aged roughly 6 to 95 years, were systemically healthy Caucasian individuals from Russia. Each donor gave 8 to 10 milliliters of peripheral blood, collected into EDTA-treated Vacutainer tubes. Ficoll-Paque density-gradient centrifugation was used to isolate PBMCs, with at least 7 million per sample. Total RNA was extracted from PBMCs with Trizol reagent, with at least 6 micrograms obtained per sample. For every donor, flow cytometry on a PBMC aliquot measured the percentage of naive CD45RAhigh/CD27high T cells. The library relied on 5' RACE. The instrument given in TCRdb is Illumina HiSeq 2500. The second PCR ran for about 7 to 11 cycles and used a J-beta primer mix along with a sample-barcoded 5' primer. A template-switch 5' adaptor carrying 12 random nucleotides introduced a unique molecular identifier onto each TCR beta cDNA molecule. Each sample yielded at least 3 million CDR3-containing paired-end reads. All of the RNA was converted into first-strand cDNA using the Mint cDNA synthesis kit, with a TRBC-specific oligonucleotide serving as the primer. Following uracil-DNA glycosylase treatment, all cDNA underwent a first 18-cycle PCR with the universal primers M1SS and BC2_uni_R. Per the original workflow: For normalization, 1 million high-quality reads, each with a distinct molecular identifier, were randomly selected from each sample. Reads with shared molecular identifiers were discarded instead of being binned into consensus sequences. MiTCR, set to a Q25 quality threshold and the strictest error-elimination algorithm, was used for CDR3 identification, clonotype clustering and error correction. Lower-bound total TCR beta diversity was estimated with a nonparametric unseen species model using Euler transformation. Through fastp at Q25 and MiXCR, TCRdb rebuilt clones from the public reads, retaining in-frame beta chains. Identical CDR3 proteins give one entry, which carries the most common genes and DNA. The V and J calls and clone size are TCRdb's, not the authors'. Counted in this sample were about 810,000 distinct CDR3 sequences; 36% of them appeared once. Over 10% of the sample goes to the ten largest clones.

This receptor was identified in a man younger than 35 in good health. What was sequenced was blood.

The sequenced DNA: TGCGCCAGCAGCTCCGATGGAGGGGCAAGTCACAATGAGCAGTTCTTC. This sequence encodes CASSSDGGASHNEQFF. The V and J segments used are TRBV5-1 and TRBJ2-1; TRBD2 might be the D gene, on 6 matching bases. The CDR3 runs 16 amino acids, cysteine and phenylalanine included. The sequence is cut down to CDR3 DNA, 48 bases in frame from base 1. V was cut back by 3 bases and J by 5 bases, leaving a gap of 18 bases between them. The germline V gene supplies CDR1 SGHRS and CDR2 YFSETQ.